This T cell receptor beta chain was identified in a study of CD8 T cells in Susac syndrome. RNA amounts of about 0.45 to 1 ug underwent reverse transcription with random hexamers. Each CDR3 protein is one row after TCRdb ran MiXCR on the immunoSEQ multiplex PCR reads. The table shows 110,000 to 150,000 distinct CDR3 sequences, with 90% to 97% occurring only once. CDR3 length: 16 amino acids. Per the germline V gene, CDR1 is SEHNR and CDR2 is FQNEAQ (reference sequence). Trimming took off 6 bases at V and 0 bases at J, with 17 bases between the two ends. The sequenced target, TCR beta, came from blood CD8+ and CD4+ T cells.

The chain couples TRBV7-9 to TRBJ1-1, with D perhaps matching TRBD1 (6 bases). The sequenced sample consisted of CD4+ T cells from PBMCs. The sequence derives from a human donor with Susac syndrome. Here the CDR3 reads CASRQMSGQLNTEAFF. The CDR3 nucleotides read TGTGCCAGCAGACAGATGTCCGGACAGTTGAACACTGAAGCTTTCTTT. The variable domain in full, completed from reference TRBV7-9 and TRBJ1-1, reads DTGVSQNPRHKITKRGQNVTFRCDPISEHNRLYWYRQTLGQGPEFLTYFQNEAQLEKSRLLSDRFSAERPKGSFSTLEIQRTEQGDSAMYLCASRQMSGQLNTEAFFGQGTRLTVV.